Below, 22 T cell receptor beta chains from the same sample are listed, as sequenced in a study of cytomegalovirus exposure and HLA in healthy donors. The PCR had 60 Vbeta and 13 Jbeta primers. Some clones are missing from TCRdb's copy, which holds only in-frame ones; the method was immunoSEQ multiplex PCR. This table has approximately 37,000 clones, around 74% appearing once. Sequencing was performed on PBMCs. These receptors all stem from a man aged 30 to 45 in good health and CMV-seronegative.

This chain uses TRBV10-3 with TRBJ1-5, with TRBD1 as a possible D gene (5 bases). Germline V gene data show CDR1 as ENHRY and CDR2 as SYGVKD. Trimming removed 6 bases at V and 4 bases at J, with 22 bases between. This CDR3 comprises 17 residues. The CDR3 spells CAISPGGGMSGNQPQHF. The CDR3 DNA reads as TGTGCCATCAGCCCCGGGGGGGGGATGAGCGGGAATCAGCCCCAGCATTTT.

This clone has only a few counts. The chain couples TRBV6-1 to TRBJ1-4; 7 bases line up with TRBD1. The CDR3 has 15 residues. Germline V gives CDR1 MNHNS, CDR2 SASEGT. With 6 bases clipped from V and 0 bases from J, the junction kept 4 bases outside the gene matches. The CDR3 here is CASSGTVATNEKLFF. For the CDR3, the DNA is TGTGCCAGCAGCGGGACAGTAGCAACTAATGAAAAACTGTTTTTT.

This clone was seen only once. The chain links TRBV29-1 to TRBJ1-2; D is ambiguous. V was cut by 4 bases and J by 4 bases, with 19 bases left in between. CDR3 length: 15 residues. Germline loops: CDR1 SQVTM, CDR2 ANQGSEA. CDR3 nucleotide sequence: TGCAGCGTTGCATCTTCGGTTGGGCCGTCCTATGGCTACACCTTC. Translation: CSVASSVGPSYGYTF.

The chain links TRBV10-3 to TRBJ2-5, with TRBD2 matching over 12 bases. Germline V gene lookup returns CDR1 ENHRY and CDR2 SYGVKD. The length of the CDR3 is 16 residues. V was pared by 5 bases and J by 5 bases, with 9 bases of the junction left unmatched. The CDR3 region is CAISHSSGGGSETQYF. CDR3 nucleotide sequence: TGTGCCATCAGTCACTCTAGCGGGGGGGGGTCGGAGACCCAGTACTTC.

The chain combines TRBV10-3 with TRBJ2-5, with 10 bases aligning to TRBD1. The CDR3 runs to 14 residues. The germline V gene has CDR1 ENHRY and CDR2 SYGVKD. The V segment lost 6 bases and the J segment 4 bases; nucleotides outside the gene matches: 5. CDR3 DNA: TGTGCCATCAGGCCCGACAGGGGGCGAGAGACCCAGTACTTC. Encoded protein: CAIRPDRGRETQYF.

This clone has more than one count but fewer than ten. The V and J genes are TRBV4-1 and TRBJ1-1; TRBD1 matches 9 bases. In germline, CDR1 is MGHRA, CDR2 YSYEKL. CDR3 length: 18 residues. V dropped 0 bases and J dropped 3; count of bases not matched to a gene: 11. CDR3 amino acids: CASSQEVSGDRDHTEAFF. In DNA, the CDR3 is TGCGCCAGCAGCCAAGAAGTATCAGGGGACAGGGACCACACTGAAGCTTTCTTT.

The chain uses TRBV19 and TRBJ2-3; TRBD2 aligns across 11 bases. This CDR3 contains 18 residues. The ends lost 3 bases at V and 3 bases at J; junction bases unmatched: 11. CDR1 and CDR2 from the germline V gene are LNHDA and SQIVND (reference sequence). The CDR3 sequence: CASSIGPSSGRTTDTQYF. The CDR3 bases are TGTGCCAGTAGTATTGGACCCTCTAGCGGGAGGACAACAGATACGCAGTATTTT.

This clone has more than one count but fewer than ten. V usage is TRBV2 and J usage is TRBJ2-4; 7 nucleotides agree with TRBD1. The germline V gene encodes CDR1 SNHLY and CDR2 FYNNEI. V lost 3 bases, J lost 0 bases, and 14 bases stayed unmatched. CDR3 size: 19 residues. CDR3 nucleotides: TGTGCCAGCAGTGATAGAGGGGGCGCCGCCGGACTAGCCAAAAACATTCAGTACTTC. It specifies CASSDRGGAAGLAKNIQYF.

This chain connects TRBV7-2 to TRBJ1-6; possibly TRBD1 for D (6 bases). CDR1 is SGHTA, CDR2 FQGNSA, per germline. This CDR3 region has 15 residues. Trimming pared 1 base from V and 10 bases from J, leaving 14 bases between. CDR3 in amino acids: CASSLVSRGESPLHF. As DNA, the CDR3 is TGTGCCAGCAGCTTAGTTTCCAGGGGTGAATCACCCCTCCACTTT.

The chain combines TRBV2 with TRBJ1-6; 7 bases are a match to TRBD1. CDR3 length equals 13 residues. The V segment lost 2 bases and the J segment 11 bases; nucleotides outside the gene matches: 3. CDR1 is SNHLY and CDR2 is FYNNEI in the germline V gene. CDR3 region: CASSETGQPPLHF. CDR3 sequence (DNA): TGTGCCAGCAGTGAAACGGGACAGCCACCCCTCCACTTT.

This clone was detected only once. V and J are TRBV29-1 and TRBJ1-5; weak D call: TRBD1 (6 bases). CDR3 size: 13 residues. V lost 2 bases and J lost 2, with 7 bases in between. Looked up from germline, CDR1 is SQVTM and CDR2 is ANQGSEA. This CDR3 reads CSVESGGNQPQHF. CDR3 nucleotide sequence: TGCAGCGTTGAATCAGGGGGCAATCAGCCCCAGCATTTT. Using reference TRBV29-1 and TRBJ1-5 for the parts outside the CDR3, the full variable domain is SAVISQKPSRDICQRGTSLTIQCQVDSQVTMMFWYRQQPGQSLTLIATANQGSEATYESGFVIDKFPISRPNLTFSTLTVSNMSPEDSSIYLCSVESGGNQPQHFGDGTRLSIL.

The gene calls are TRBV7-2 and TRBJ2-3; TRBD2 aligns across 8 bases. The CDR3 is made up of 15 amino acids. The V and J ends lost 0 bases and 1 base, in that order; junction bases with no gene match: 0. The germline V gene has CDR1 SGHTA and CDR2 FQGNSA. In DNA, the CDR3 is TGTGCCAGCAGCTTAGCTAGCGGGGGCACAGATACGCAGTATTTT. Translation: CASSLASGGTDTQYF.

The genes are TRBV9 and TRBJ2-5, with 12 bases aligning to TRBD2. Trimming removed 4 bases from V and 2 bases from J; junction bases left unmatched: 9. Looked up from germline, CDR1 is SGDLS and CDR2 is YYNGEE. The CDR3 length is 17 residues. CDR3 sequence: CASSPSPLAGGQETQYF. The CDR3 coding sequence is TGTGCCAGCAGCCCCAGCCCACTAGCGGGGGGACAAGAGACCCAGTACTTC.

V and J are TRBV27 and TRBJ1-5, with 8 bases that match TRBD1. This CDR3 spans 14 amino acids. With V trimmed by 5 bases and J by 4 bases, 4 bases remained unmatched. CDR1 MNHEY and CDR2 SMNVEV come from the germline V gene (reference sequence). In nucleotides, the CDR3 is TGTGCCAGCAGTCCCTGGACAGGGAATCAGCCCCAGCATTTT. Residues: CASSPWTGNQPQHF.

For the CDR3, the DNA is TGTGCCAGCAGCATTAGAGTCTATCGAACAGATACGCAGTATTTT. It yields the protein CASSIRVYRTDTQYF. The chain employs TRBV4-2 and TRBJ2-3, with no clear D. Germline V gene lookup returns CDR1 LGHNA and CDR2 YNFKEQ. The CDR3 runs 15 residues. V lost 5 bases and J 3 bases, leaving 15 bases between the germline ends.

The chain couples TRBV5-4 to TRBJ2-7, with a tentative D call TRBD1 (6 bases). With 6 bases removed from V and 2 bases from J, the gap between germline ends came to 18 bases. This CDR3 spans 15 amino acids. In germline, CDR1 is SGHNT, CDR2 YYREEE (reference sequence). The DNA for the CDR3 is TGTGCCAGCACTCCCGGCCCAGGGGCCCCCTACGAGCAGTACTTC. Translated: CASTPGPGAPYEQYF.

V is TRBV2 and J is TRBJ1-1, with a possible D match to TRBD1 (6 bases). Germline CDR1 reads SNHLY; CDR2 reads FYNNEI. This CDR3 contains 13 residues. V was shortened by 4 bases and J by 7 bases, with 13 bases between the two germline ends. CDR3 amino acids: CASSVAGANEAFF. The CDR3 region has the DNA TGTGCCAGCAGTGTTGCAGGGGCGAATGAAGCTTTCTTT. The whole variable domain, remainder taken from reference TRBV2 and TRBJ1-1, is EPEVTQTPSHQVTQMGQEVILRCVPISNHLYFYWYRQILGQKVEFLVSFYNNEISEKSEIFDDQFSVERPDGSNFTLKIRSTKLEDSAMYFCASSVAGANEAFFGQGTRLTVV.

This chain joins TRBV9 and TRBJ1-2; D is perhaps TRBD1 (6 bases). Trimming removed 6 bases at V and 2 bases at J, with 17 bases between. Germline V gene data show CDR1 as SGDLS and CDR2 as YYNGEE. The CDR3 has 15 residues. The CDR3 DNA is TGTGCCAGCACCCCCGCGGGGGCGAACAACTATGGCTACACCTTC. Protein sequence: CASTPAGANNYGYTF.

This chain connects TRBV7-8 to TRBJ2-2, with no clear D. Trimming shortened V by 5 bases and J by 4 bases, and 8 bases separated the two germline ends. The CDR3 has 13 residues. Per the germline V gene, CDR1 is SGHVS and CDR2 is FQNEAQ. DNA of the CDR3: TGTGCCAGCAGCCCCCGCGGCACCGGGGAGCTGTTTTTT. This sequence encodes CASSPRGTGELFF.

CDR3 in amino acids: CASSLSVAGSYNEQFF. The CDR3 DNA reads TGTGCCAGTAGCTTATCTGTCGCGGGCTCCTACAATGAGCAGTTCTTC. V usage is TRBV19 and J usage is TRBJ2-1; possibly TRBD2 for D (5 bases). CDR3 length: 16 amino acids. Trimming took off 6 bases at V and 0 bases at J, with 15 bases between the two ends. Germline V CDR1 and CDR2: LNHDA, SQIVND (reference sequence).

This clone was picked up a small number of times. The gene calls are TRBV7-2 and TRBJ1-5; 8 nucleotides line up with TRBD1. After removal of 2 bases from V and 7 bases from J, the junction contained 7 bases not matched to a gene. Germline CDR1 SGHTA, CDR2 FQGNSA. This CDR3 is 15 amino acids long. CDR3 sequence (DNA): TGTGCCAGCAGCTTATACAGGGGGGCGCCACAGCCCCAGCATTTT. Translated, it gives CASSLYRGAPQPQHF. The variable domain in full, with the rest retrieved from reference TRBV7-2 and TRBJ1-5, is GAGVSQSPSNKVTEKGKDVELRCDPISGHTALYWYRQSLGQGLEFLIYFQGNSAPDKSGLPSDRFSAERTGGSVSTLTIQRTQQEDSAVYLCASSLYRGAPQPQHFGDGTRLSIL.

The rearrangement links TRBV6-6 to TRBJ2-3; the match to TRBD2 covers 8 bases. Germline V gene lookup returns CDR1 MNHNY and CDR2 SVGAGI (reference sequence). This CDR3 spans 13 amino acids. V lost 2 bases to trimming and J lost 10 bases; unmatched junction nucleotides: 5. The CDR3 nucleotides are TGTGCCAGCAGTTACGGGGAAGCGGGAGCGCAGTATTTT. This codes for CASSYGEAGAQYF.